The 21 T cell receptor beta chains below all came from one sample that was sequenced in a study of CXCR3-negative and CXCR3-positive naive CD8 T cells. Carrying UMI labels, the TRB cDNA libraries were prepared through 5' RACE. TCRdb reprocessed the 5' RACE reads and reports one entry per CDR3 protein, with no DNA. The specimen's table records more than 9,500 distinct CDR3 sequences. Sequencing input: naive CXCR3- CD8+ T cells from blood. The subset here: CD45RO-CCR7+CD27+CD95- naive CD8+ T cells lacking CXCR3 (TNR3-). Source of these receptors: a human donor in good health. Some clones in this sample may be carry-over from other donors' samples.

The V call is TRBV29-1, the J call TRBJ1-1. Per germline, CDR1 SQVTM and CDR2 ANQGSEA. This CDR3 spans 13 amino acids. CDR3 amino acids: CSVFIWVNTEAFF.

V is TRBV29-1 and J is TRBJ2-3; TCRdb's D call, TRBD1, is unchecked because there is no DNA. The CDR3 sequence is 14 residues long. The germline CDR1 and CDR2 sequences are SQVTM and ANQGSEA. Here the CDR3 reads CSAGSASRADTQYF.

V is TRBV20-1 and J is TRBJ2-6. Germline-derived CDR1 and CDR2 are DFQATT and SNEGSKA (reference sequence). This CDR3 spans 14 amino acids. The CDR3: CSARQASGANVLTF.

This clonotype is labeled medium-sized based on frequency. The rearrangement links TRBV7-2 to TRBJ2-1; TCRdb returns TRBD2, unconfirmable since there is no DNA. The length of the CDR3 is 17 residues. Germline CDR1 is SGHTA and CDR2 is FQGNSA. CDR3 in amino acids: CASSATPGLAASWEQFF.

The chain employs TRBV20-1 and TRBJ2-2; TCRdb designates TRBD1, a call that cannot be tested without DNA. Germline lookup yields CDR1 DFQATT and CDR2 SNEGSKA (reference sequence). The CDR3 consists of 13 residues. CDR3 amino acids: CSATGGETGELFF.

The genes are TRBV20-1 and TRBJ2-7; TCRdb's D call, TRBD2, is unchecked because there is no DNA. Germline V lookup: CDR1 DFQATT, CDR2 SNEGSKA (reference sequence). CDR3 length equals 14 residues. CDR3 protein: CSAYGGPAGNEQYF.

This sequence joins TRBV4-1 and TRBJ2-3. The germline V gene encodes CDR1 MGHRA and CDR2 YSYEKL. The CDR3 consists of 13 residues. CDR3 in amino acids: CASSQVIADTQYF.

The CDR3 sequence is CSVESSGVYNEQFF. The J gene is TRBJ2-1, the V gene TRBV29-1; no DNA is available, so the TRBD2 call from TCRdb remains unchecked. From germline, CDR1 is SQVTM and CDR2 ANQGSEA. The CDR3 covers 14 residues.

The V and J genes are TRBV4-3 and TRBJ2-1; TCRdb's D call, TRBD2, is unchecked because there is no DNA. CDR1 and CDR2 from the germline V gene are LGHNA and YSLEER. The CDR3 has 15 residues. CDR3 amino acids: CASSQGGGRDNEQFF.

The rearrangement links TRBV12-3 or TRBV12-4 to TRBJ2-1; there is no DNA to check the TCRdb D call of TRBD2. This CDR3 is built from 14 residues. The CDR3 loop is CASTPGTSFSEQFF.

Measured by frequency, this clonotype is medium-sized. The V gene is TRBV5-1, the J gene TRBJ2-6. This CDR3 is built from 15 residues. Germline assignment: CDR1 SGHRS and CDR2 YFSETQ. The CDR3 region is CASSMTGSGANVLTF.

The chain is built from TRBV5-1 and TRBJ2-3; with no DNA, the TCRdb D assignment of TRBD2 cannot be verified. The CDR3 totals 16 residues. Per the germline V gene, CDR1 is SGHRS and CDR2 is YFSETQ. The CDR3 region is CASSLTPRGDLDTQYF.

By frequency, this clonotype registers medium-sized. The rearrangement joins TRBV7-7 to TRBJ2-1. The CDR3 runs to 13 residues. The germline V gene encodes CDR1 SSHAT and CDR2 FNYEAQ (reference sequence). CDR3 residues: CASSSSRVDEQFF.

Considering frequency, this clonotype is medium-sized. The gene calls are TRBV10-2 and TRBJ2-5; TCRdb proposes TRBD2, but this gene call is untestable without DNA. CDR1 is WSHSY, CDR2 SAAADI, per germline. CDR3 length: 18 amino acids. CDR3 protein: CASSEGTGLAGALETQYF.

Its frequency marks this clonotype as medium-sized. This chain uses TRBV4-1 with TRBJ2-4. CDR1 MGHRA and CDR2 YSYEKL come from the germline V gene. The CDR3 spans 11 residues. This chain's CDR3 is CASSGSYIQYF.

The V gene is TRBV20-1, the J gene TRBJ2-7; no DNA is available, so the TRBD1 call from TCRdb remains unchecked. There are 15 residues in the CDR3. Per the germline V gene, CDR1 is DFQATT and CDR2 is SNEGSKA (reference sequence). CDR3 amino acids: CSARDLRDTSYEQYF.

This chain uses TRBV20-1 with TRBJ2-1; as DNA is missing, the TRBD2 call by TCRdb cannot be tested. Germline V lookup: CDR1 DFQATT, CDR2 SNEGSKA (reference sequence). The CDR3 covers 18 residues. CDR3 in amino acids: CSAGASGILPPQSIEQFF.

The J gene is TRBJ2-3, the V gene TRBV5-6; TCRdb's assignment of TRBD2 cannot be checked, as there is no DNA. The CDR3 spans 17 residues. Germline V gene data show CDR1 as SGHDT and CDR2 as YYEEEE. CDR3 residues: CASSSDPGLARTDTQYF.

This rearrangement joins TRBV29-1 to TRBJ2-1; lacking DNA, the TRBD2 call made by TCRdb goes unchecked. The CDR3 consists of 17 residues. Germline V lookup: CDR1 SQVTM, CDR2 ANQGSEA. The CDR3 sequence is CSVPGTSGIGYYNEQFF.

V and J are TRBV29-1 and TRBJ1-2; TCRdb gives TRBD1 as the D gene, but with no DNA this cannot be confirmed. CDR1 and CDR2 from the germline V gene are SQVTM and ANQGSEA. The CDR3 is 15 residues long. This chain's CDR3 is CSVETQGRENYGYTF.

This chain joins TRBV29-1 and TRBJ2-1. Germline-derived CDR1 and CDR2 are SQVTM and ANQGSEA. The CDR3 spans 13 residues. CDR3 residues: CSETGTTDNEQFF.